This paragraph covers one T cell receptor beta chain sequence. Its specificity is not known. This specimen comes from a study of CXCR3-negative and CXCR3-positive naive CD8 T cells. CDR3 length: 17 amino acids. CDR1 is MGHRA and CDR2 is YSYEKL in the germline V gene. Findings and limits, study-wide: TRB CDR3 properties were used to infer TCR strength, and surface CD5 was comparable between naive subsets. Naive cells that were CXCR3-positive had more hydrophobic TRB CDR3s (compared with CXCR3-negative naive cells). CXCR3-negative and CXCR3-positive naive cells shared comparable TRBV-TRBJ usage, but memory cells did not. Relative to memory CD8+ cells, whose diversity was much lower, both naive subsets had comparably high diversity.

Libraries of TRB cDNA were made by 5' RACE and carried UMIs. From its re-call of the 5' RACE reads, TCRdb lists each CDR3 protein once, without DNA. The listing records over 100,000 distinct CDR3 sequences. Investigators sorted each CD8+ T cell subset in triplicate, taking under 350,000 cells each time. The chain recombines TRBV4-1 with TRBJ2-3. Sequenced input: naive CXCR3+ CD8+ T cells from blood. Sample subset: CD45RO-CCR7+CD27+CD95- naive CD8+ T cells expressing CXCR3 (TNR3+). This TCR came from a human donor in good health. Some clones in this sample may be carry-over from other donors' samples. CDR3 amino acids: CASSPGSTYPSTDTQYF.